The TCR beta chain described here comes from a study of blood T cell repertoires in COVID-19. The overall study: The United States, Italy and Spain were the sources of the acute and convalescent COVID-19 samples. From T cells, B-cell-depleted T cells, or PBMCs came the material, which was cDNA or gDNA.

CDR1 is SEHNR and CDR2 is FQNEAQ in the germline V gene (reference sequence). V shed 4 bases and J 0 bases; nucleotides not matched to a gene: 8. This CDR3 spans 19 amino acids. Original methodology: It was from reference gene primer amplification that nucleated cell counts were estimated. Sequencing used immunoSEQ multiplex PCR; TCRdb keeps in-frame clones, though not all of them. That table gives V, J and clone size, and the DNA gave D and trimming. The data show 200,000 to 300,000 clones, just under 85% seen once. Specimen: peripheral blood. This receptor was taken from a woman older than 75 with acute or convalescent COVID-19. The gene calls are TRBV7-9 and TRBJ2-3; 15 bases are a match to TRBD2. The CDR3 sequence is CASSYVGTSGGPSTDTQYF. DNA for the CDR3: TGTGCCAGCAGCTACGTCGGGACTAGCGGGGGGCCCAGCACAGATACGCAGTATTTT.